This TCR beta chain stems from a study of OX40 agonist ivuxolimab in advanced cancers. On the study more broadly: Allowance was made for prior anti-PD-1, anti-PD-L1 or anti-CTLA-4 therapy, and roughly 40% had some. Whole-study results and caveats: At 0.1 to 3.0 mg/kg and by week 6, clonal expansion occurred in CD4+ and CD8+ blood T cells.

Patients with a history of autoimmune disease or on systemic immunosuppression were excluded. The CDR3 extends over 11 amino acids. Germline V gene data show CDR1 as SGHAT and CDR2 as FQNNGV. Trimming cost V 5 bases and J 3 bases, with 5 bases left between them. About this clone: What it recognizes is unknown.

The method was immunoSEQ multiplex PCR; TCRdb's version includes in-frame clones alone and lacks a portion of them. The sample carries about 60,000 clones, 88% recorded once. The receptor comes from an adult with an advanced solid tumor such as melanoma, head and neck, liver or kidney cancer. The chain uses TRBV11-2 and TRBJ2-7; D is uncertain. Sample: CD4+ or CD8+ T cells sorted from blood, taken in a trial of the OX40 agonist ivuxolimab. CDR3 DNA: TGTGCCAGCAGCCTTCACTACGAGCAGTACTTC. Translating it yields CASSLHYEQYF.